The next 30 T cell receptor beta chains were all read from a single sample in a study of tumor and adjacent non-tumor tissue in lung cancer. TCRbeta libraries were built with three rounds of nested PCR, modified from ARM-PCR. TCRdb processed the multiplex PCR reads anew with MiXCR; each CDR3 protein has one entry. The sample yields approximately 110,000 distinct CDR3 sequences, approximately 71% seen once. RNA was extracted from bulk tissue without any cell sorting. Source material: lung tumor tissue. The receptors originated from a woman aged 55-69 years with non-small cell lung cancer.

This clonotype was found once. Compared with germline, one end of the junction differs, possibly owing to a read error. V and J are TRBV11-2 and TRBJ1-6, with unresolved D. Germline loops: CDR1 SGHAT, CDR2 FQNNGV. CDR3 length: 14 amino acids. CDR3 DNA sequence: TGTGCCAGCAGCTTAGATGCAAGTAATACACCCATCCACTTT. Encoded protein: CASSLDASNTPIHF.

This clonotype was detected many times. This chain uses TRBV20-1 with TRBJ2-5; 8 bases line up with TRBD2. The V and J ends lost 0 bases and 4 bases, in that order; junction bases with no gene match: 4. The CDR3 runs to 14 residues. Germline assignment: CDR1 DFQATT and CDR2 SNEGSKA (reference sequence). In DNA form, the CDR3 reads TGCAGTGCTAGAGATCGGGAGGGGCTAGAGACCCAGTACTTC. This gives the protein CSARDREGLETQYF.

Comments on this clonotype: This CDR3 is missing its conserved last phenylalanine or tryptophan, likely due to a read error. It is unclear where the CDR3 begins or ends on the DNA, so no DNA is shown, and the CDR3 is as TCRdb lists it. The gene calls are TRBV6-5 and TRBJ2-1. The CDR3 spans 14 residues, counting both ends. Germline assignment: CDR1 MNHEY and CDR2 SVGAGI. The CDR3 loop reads CASSYSGVGYEHFL.

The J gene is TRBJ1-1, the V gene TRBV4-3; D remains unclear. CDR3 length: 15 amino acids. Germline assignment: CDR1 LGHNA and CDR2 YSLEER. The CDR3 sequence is CTISQVDAGDTEAFF. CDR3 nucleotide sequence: TGCACCATCAGCCAAGTAGACGCTGGCGACACTGAAGCTTTCTTT.

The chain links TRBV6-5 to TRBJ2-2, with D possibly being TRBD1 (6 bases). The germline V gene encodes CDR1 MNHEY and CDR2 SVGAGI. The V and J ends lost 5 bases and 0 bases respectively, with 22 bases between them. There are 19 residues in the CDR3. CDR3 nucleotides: TGTGCCAGCAGTGGTCCAGGACAGCCACCGTCCGCGAACACCGGGGAGCTGTTTTTT. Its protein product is CASSGPGQPPSANTGELFF.

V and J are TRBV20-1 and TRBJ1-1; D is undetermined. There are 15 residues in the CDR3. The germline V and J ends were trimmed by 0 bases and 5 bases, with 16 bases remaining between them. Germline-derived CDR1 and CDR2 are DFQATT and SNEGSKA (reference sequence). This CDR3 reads CSARDFMASNTEAFF. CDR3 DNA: TGCAGTGCTAGAGATTTCATGGCCTCGAATACTGAAGCTTTCTTT.

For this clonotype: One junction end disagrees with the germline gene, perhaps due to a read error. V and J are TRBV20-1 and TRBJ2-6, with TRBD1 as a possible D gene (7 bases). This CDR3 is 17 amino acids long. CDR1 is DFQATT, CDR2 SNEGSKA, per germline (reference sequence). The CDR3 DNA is TGCAGTGCTAGAGATAACAGGGGACTCTCTGGGGTCAACGTCTTGACTTTC. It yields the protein CSARDNRGLSGVNVLTF.

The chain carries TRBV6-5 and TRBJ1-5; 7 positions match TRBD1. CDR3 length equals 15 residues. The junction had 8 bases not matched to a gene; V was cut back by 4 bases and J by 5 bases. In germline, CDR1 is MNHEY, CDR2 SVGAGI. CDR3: CASSSTTGVDQPQHF. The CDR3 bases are TGTGCCAGCAGTTCAACAACAGGGGTCGATCAGCCCCAGCATTTT.

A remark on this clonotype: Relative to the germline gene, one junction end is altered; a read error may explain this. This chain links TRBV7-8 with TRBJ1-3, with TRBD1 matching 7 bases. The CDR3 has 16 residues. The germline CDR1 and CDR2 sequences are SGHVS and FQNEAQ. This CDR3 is CAISLVRGSSGNTIYF. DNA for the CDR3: TGTGCCATCAGCTTAGTCAGGGGGTCCTCTGGAAACACCATATATTTT. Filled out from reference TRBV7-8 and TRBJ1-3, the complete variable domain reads GAGVSQSPRYKVAKRGQDVALRCDPISGHVSLFWYQQALGQGPEFLTYFQNEAQLDKSGLPSDRFFAERPEGSVSTLKIQRTQQEDSAVYLCAISLVRGSSGNTIYFGEGSWLTVV.

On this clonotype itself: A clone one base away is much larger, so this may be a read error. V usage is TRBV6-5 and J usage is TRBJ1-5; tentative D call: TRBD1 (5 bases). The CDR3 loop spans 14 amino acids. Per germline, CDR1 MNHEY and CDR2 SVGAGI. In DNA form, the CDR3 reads TGTGCCAGCAGTTCAGGGATTGGCAATCAGACCCAGCATTTT. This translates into CASSSGIGNQTQHF.

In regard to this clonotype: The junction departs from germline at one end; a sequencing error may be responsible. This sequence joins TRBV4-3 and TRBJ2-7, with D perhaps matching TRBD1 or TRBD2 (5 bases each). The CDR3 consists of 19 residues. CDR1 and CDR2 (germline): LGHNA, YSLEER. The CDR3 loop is CTSSQAVTPGPQSSYEQYF. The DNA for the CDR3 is TGCACCAGCAGCCAAGCCGTAACGCCGGGACCGCAGAGCTCCTACGAGCAGTACTTC.

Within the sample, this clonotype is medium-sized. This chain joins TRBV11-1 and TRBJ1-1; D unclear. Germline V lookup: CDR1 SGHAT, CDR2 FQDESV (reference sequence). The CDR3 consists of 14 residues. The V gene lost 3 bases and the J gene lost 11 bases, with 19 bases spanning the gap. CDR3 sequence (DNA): TGTGCCAGCAGCTTTATTGGGAGAGCAGCCGGGGCTTTCTTT. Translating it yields CASSFIGRAAGAFF.

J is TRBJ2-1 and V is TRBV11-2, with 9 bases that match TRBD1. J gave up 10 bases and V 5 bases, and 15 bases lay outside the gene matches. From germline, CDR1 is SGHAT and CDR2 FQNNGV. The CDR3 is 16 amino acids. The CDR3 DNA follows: TGTGCCAGCAGCGTACGGACCGGGACAGGGAACAGAGAGCAGTTCTTC. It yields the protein CASSVRTGTGNREQFF.

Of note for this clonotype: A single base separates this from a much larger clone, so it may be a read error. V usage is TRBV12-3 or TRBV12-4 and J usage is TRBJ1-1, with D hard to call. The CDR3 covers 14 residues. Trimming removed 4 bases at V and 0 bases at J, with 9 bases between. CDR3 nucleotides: TGTGCCAGCAGTTCATACGGGTTGAACACTGAAGCTTTCTTT. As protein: CASSSYGLNTEAFF.

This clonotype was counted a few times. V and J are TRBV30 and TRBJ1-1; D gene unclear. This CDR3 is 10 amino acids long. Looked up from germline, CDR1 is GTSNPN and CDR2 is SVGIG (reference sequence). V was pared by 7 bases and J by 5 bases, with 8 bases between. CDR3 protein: CAFRVTEAFF. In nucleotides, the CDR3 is TGTGCCTTTAGAGTGACTGAAGCTTTCTTT.

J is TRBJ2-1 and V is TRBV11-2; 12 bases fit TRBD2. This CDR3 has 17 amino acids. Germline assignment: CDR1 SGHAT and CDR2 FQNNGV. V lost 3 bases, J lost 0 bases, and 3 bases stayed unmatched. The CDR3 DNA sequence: TGTGCCAGCAGCTTTAGACTAGCGGGAGTCTCCTACAATGAGCAGTTCTTC. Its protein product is CASSFRLAGVSYNEQFF.

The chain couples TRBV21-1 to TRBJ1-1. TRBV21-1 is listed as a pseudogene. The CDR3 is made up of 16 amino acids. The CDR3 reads CASSKMSMQTNTEAFF. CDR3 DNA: TGTGCCAGCAGCAAAATGAGCATGCAAACCAACACTGAAGCTTTCTTT.

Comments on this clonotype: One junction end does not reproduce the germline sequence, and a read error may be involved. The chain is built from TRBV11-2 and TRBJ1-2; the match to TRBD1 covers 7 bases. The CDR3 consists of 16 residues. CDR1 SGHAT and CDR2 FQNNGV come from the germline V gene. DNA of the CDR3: TGTGCCAGCAGCTTAATCCTCGGGACAGCCAACTATGGCTACATCTTC. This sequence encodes CASSLILGTANYGYIF.

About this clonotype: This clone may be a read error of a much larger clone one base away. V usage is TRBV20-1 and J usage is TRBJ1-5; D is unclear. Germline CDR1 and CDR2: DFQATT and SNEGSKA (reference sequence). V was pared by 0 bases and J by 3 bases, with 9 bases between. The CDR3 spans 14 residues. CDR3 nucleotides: TGCAGTGCTAGAGACAGGTATATCAATCAGCCCCAGCATTTT. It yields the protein CSARDRYINQPQHF.

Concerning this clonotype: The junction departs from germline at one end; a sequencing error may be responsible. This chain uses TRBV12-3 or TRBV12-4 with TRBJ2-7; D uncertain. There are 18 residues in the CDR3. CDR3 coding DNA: TGCGCCAGTAGCATGCTCGGTTTATACGGGCGCGACTCCTACGAGCAGTACTTC. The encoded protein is CASSMLGLYGRDSYEQYF.

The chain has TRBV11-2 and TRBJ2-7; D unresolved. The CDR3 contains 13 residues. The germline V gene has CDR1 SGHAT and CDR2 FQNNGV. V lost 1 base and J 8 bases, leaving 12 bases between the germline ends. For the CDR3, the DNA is TGTGCCAGCAGCTTAGGCGGACGCCCCCAGCAGTACTTC. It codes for CASSLGGRPQQYF.

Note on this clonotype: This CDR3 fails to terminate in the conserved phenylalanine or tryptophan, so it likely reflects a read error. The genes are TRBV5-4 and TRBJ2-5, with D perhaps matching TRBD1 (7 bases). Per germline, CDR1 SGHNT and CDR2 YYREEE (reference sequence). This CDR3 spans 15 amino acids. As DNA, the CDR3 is TGTGCTAGCAGCTTGGAGGGGGCCAAGGAAGAGACCCAGTACATC. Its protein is CASSLEGAKEETQYI.

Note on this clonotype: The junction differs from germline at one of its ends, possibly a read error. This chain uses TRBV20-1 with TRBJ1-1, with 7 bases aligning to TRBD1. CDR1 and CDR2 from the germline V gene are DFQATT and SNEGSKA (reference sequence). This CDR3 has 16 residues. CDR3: CSPRSQGEPMNTEAFF. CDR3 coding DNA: TGCAGTCCTAGAAGCCAGGGGGAGCCAATGAACACTGAAGCTTTCTTT.

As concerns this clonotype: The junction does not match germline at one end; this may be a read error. The CDR3 DNA reads TGTGCCAGCAGTACGGACAGGGGTAGCTCACCCTTCCACTTT. It yields the protein CASSTDRGSSPFHF. The chain is built from TRBV11-2 and TRBJ1-6; 9 bases are shared with TRBD1. CDR1 is SGHAT, CDR2 FQNNGV, per germline. The CDR3 loop spans 14 amino acids.

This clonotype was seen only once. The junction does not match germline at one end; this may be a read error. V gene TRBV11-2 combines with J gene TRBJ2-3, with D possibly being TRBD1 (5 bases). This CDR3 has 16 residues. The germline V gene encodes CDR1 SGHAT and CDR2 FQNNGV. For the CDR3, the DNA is TGTGCCAGCAGCTTACGATCACAGGTTGGCACAGATACGCAATATTTT. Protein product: CASSLRSQVGTDTQYF.

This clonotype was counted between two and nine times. This chain's CDR3 is CAIRRGGSDTKAFF. CDR3 nucleotide sequence: TGTGCCATCAGGAGGGGGGGCTCAGACACTAAGGCTTTCTTT. The gene calls are TRBV10-3 and TRBJ1-1, with D maybe TRBD1 (6 bases). Per the germline V gene, CDR1 is ENHRY and CDR2 is SYGVKD. The CDR3 has 14 amino acids. V lost 6 bases and J lost 11, with 22 bases in between.

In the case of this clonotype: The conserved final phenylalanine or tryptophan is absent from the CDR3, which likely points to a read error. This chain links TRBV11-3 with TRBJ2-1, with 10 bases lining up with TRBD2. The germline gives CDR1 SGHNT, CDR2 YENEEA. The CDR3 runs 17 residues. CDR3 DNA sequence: TGTGCCAGCAGGTTAGAGTTGGCTAGCGGGAGCCATAAAGAGCAGTTCTTA. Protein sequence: CASRLELASGSHKEQFL.

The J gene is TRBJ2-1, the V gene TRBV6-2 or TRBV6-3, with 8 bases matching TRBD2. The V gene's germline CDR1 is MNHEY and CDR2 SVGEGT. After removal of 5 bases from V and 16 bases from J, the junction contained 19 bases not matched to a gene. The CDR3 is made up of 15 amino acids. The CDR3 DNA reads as TGTGCCAGCAGTAAGCGGGAGAGTTCCTACAATGAGTACTTCTTC. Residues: CASSKRESSYNEYFF.

The CDR3 loop reads CANSPGGRGTEAFF. CDR3 DNA: TGTGCTAACTCACCGGGGGGAAGAGGGACTGAAGCTTTCTTT. The V gene is TRBV18, the J gene TRBJ1-1; D is perhaps TRBD1 (5 bases). In germline, CDR1 is KGHSH, CDR2 LQKENI. This CDR3 contains 14 residues. The full variable domain, completed using reference TRBV18 and TRBJ1-1, is NAGVMQNPRHLVRRRGQEARLRCSPMKGHSHVYWYRQLPEEGLKFMVYLQKENIIDESGMPKERFSAEFPKEGPSILRIQQVVRGDSAAYFCANSPGGRGTEAFFGQGTRLTVV.

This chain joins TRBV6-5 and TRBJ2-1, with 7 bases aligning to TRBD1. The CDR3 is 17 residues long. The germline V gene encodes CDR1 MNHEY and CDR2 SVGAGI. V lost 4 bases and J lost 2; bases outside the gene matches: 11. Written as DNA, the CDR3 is TGTGCCAGCAGTTGCTATACAGGGGTACTTACCTACAATGAGCAGTTCTTC. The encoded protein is CASSCYTGVLTYNEQFF.